The 8 T cell receptor beta chains in this list originate from one sample, sequenced in a study of T cells expressing NK-cell markers. TCRdb re-called the 5' RACE reads; every CDR3 protein appears as one record, without DNA. This listing includes 300,000 to 450,000 distinct CDR3 sequences. Sample: blood T cells: a sorted CD56 or NKG2C T cell subset, CD4+ or CD8+ T cells, or bulk PBMC T cells (not recorded which). The receptors shown here come from a man aged 18-69 years in good health.

V and J are TRBV27 and TRBJ1-1. The CDR3 is 14 amino acids. Germline V gene sequence: CDR1 MNHEY, CDR2 SMNVEV (reference sequence). The CDR3 loop reads CASSLWGANTEAFF.

V is TRBV12-3 or TRBV12-4 and J is TRBJ1-6; the TCRdb call, TRBD1, lacks DNA for checking. The CDR3 runs 15 residues. CDR3 loop: CASSKQGTVNSPLHF.

The CDR3 sequence: CASSPPVSDRGPGEQFF. This chain links TRBV23-1 with TRBJ2-1; TCRdb outputs TRBD1, but without DNA this stays unchecked. TRBV23-1 is known as an ORF, though its function is uncertain. This CDR3 comprises 17 residues.

CDR3 residues: CASSLTRGLVSTLIQYF. This chain joins TRBV5-6 and TRBJ2-4; with no DNA, the TCRdb D assignment of TRBD2 cannot be verified. CDR1 SGHDT and CDR2 YYEEEE come from the germline V gene. This CDR3 is built from 17 residues.

This chain connects TRBV20-1 to TRBJ1-1; TCRdb's assignment of TRBD1 cannot be checked, as there is no DNA. CDR1 DFQATT and CDR2 SNEGSKA come from the germline V gene (reference sequence). The CDR3 is 14 residues long. Here the CDR3 reads CSAPGQGFGTEAFF.

The chain carries TRBV29-1 and TRBJ2-7. Germline assignment: CDR1 SQVTM and CDR2 ANQGSEA. This CDR3 has 13 residues. This chain's CDR3 is CSVGSGSSFGQYF.

The CDR3 spells CASSERLGGGARNEQFF. The V and J genes are TRBV6-1 and TRBJ2-1; the D gene TCRdb calls, TRBD2, cannot be checked with no DNA. This CDR3 is 17 amino acids long. CDR1 MNHNS and CDR2 SASEGT come from the germline V gene.

The V and J genes are TRBV6-1 and TRBJ2-7; TCRdb gives TRBD1 as the D gene, but with no DNA this cannot be confirmed. Germline-derived CDR1 and CDR2 are MNHNS and SASEGT. The CDR3 is 12 amino acids. CDR3: CASKGVGHEQYF.